This T cell receptor beta chain was identified during a study of Tregs in tolerant kidney transplant recipients. Germline CDR1 SGDLS, CDR2 YYNGEE. The CDR3 consists of 15 residues. The germline V and J ends were trimmed by 4 bases and 2 bases, with 14 bases remaining between them. Repertoires were generated with immunoSEQ multiplex PCR, while TCRdb's copy carries only in-frame clones and drops some. The data contain roughly 49,000 clones, less than 95% of them singletons. Thawed PBMCs were FACS-sorted into unstimulated CD4+CD25+CD127- regulatory T cells, CD4+CD25- non-regulatory cells, CD4 and CD8 cells.

The chain joins TRBV9 to TRBJ2-3; possible D gene TRBD2, 6 bases. Material: Tregs from blood. The source is a human donor in good health. The CDR3 protein is CASSLGVGLTDTQYF. Written as DNA, the CDR3 is TGTGCCAGCAGCCTTGGGGTGGGACTCACAGATACGCAGTATTTT.